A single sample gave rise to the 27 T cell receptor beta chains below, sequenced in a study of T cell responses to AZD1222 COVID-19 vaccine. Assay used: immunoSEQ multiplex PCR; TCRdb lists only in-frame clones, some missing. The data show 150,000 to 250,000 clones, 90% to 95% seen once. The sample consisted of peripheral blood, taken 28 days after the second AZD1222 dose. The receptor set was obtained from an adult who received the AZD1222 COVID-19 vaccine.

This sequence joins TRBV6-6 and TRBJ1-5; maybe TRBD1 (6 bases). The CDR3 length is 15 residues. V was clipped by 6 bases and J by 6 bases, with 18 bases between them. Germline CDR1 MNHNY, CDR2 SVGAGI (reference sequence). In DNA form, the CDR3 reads TGTGCCAGCAGCTTCCGGCAGGGGACGGTTCAGCCCCAGCATTTT. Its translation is CASSFRQGTVQPQHF.

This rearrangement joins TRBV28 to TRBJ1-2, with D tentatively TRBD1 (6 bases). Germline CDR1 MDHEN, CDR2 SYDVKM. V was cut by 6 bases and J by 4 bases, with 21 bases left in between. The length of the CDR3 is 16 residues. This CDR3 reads CASSPSTGRLGYGYTF. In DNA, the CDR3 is TGTGCCAGCAGCCCCTCGACAGGACGACTTGGCTATGGCTACACCTTC.

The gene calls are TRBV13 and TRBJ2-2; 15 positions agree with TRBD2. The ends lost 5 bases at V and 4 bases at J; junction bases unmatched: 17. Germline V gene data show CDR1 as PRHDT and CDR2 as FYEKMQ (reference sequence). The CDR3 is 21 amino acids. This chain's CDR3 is CASSRYGLAGGPQGVTGELFF. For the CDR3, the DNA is TGTGCCAGCAGCCGATACGGACTAGCGGGGGGGCCCCAGGGGGTCACCGGGGAGCTGTTTTTT.

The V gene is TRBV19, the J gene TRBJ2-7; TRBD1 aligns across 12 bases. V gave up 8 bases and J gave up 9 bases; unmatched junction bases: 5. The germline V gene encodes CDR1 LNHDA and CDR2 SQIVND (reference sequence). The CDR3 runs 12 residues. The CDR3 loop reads CASGTGGSRQYF. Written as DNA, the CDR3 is TGTGCCAGTGGGACAGGGGGCTCCCGGCAGTACTTC.

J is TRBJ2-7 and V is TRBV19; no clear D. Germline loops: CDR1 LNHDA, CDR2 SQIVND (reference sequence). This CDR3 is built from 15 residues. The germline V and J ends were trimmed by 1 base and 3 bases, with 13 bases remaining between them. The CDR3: CASSIVVAARYEQYF. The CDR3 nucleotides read TGTGCCAGTAGTATAGTCGTGGCGGCTCGCTACGAGCAGTACTTC.

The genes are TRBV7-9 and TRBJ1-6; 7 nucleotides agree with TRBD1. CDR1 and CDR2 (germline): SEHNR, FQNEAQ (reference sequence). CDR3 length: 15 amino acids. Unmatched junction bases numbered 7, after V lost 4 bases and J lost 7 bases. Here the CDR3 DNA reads TGTGCCAGCAGCTCACAGGGGACCCAGAATTCACCCCTCCACTTT. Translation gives CASSSQGTQNSPLHF.

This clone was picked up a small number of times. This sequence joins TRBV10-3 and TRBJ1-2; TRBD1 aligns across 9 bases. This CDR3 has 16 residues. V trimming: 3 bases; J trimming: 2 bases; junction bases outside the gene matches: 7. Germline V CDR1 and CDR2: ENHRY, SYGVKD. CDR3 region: CAISDPRQGENYGYTF. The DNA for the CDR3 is TGTGCCATCAGTGATCCCCGACAGGGGGAGAACTATGGCTACACCTTC.

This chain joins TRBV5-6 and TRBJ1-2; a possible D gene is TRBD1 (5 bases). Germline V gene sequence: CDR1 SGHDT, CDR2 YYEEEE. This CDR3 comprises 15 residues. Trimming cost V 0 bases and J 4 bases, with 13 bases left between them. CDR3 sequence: CASSLAAGGSYGYTF. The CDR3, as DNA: TGTGCCAGCAGCTTGGCCGCGGGGGGAAGCTATGGCTACACCTTC.

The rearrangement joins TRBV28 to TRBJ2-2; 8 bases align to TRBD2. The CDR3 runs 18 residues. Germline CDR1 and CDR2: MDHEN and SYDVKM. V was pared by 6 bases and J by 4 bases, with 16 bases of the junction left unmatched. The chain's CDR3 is CASSLRTSHRSATGELFF. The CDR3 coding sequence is TGTGCCAGCAGCCTCCGGACTAGCCACAGATCCGCCACCGGGGAGCTGTTTTTT.

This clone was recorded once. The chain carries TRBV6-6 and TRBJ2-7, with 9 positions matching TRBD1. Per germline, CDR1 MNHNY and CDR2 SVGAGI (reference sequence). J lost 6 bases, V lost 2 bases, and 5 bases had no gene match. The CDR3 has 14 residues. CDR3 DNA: TGTGCCAGCAGTTACCTGGGACAGGGAGGCGAGCAGTACTTC. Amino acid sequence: CASSYLGQGGEQYF.

CDR3 in amino acids: CASSQALVPYNEQFF. The DNA of the CDR3 is TGTGCCAGCAGCCAGGCCCTTGTCCCCTACAATGAGCAGTTCTTC. This chain joins TRBV3-1 (or the pseudogene TRBV3-2) and TRBJ2-1, with D uncertain. V shed 3 bases and J shed 2 bases, with 11 bases lying between them. CDR1 is LGHDT, CDR2 YNNKEL, per germline (reference sequence). CDR3 length: 15 amino acids.

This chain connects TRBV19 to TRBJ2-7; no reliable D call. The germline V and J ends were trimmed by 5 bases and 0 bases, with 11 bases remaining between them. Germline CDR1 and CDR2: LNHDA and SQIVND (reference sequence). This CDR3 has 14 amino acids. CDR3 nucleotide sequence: TGTGCCAGTAGTTCCGGTTTTAGCTCCTACGAGCAGTACTTC. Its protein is CASSSGFSSYEQYF. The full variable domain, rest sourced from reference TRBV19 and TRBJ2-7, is DGGITQSPKYLFRKEGQNVTLSCEQNLNHDAMYWYRQDPGQGLRLIYYSQIVNDFQKGDIAEGYSVSREKKESFPLTVTSAQKNPTAFYLCASSSGFSSYEQYFGPGTRLTVT.

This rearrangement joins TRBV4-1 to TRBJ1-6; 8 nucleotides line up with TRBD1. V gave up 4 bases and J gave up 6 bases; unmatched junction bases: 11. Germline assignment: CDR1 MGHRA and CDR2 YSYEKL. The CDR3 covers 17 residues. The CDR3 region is CASSPQSDRAANSPLHF. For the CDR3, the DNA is TGCGCCAGCAGCCCCCAATCGGACAGGGCGGCTAATTCACCCCTCCACTTT.

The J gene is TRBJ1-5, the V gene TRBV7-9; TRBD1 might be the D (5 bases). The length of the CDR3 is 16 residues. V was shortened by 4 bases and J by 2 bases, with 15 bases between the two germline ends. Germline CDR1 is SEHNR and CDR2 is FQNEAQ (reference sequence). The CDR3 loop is CASSSDGGVGNQPQHF. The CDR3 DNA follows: TGTGCCAGCAGCTCCGACGGGGGAGTGGGCAATCAGCCCCAGCATTTT.

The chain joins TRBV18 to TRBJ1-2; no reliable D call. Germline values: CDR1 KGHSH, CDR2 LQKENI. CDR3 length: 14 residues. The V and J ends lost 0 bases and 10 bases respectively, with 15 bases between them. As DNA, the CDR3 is TGTGCCAGCTCACCACCTAGTACTGCCATGGCCTACACCTTC. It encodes CASSPPSTAMAYTF.

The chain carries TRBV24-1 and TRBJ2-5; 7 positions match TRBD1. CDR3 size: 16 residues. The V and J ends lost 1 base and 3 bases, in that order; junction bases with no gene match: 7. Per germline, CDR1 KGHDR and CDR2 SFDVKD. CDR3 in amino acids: CATSDFGADREETQYF. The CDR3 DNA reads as TGTGCCACCAGTGATTTCGGAGCAGACAGGGAAGAGACCCAGTACTTC.

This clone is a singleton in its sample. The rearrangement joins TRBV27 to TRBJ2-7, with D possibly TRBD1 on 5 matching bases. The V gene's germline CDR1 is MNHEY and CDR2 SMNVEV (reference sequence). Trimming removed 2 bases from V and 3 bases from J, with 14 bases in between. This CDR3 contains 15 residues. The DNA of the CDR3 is TGTGCCAGCAGTTTAAGCGTCCCAGGGAACTACGAGCAGTACTTC. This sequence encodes CASSLSVPGNYEQYF.

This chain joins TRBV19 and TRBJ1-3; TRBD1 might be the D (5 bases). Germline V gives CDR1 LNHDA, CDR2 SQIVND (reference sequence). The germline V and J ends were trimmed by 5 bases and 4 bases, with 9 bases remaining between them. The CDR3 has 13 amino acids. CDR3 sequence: CASSAQGGNTIYF. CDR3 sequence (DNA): TGTGCCAGTAGTGCGCAGGGAGGAAACACCATATATTTT.

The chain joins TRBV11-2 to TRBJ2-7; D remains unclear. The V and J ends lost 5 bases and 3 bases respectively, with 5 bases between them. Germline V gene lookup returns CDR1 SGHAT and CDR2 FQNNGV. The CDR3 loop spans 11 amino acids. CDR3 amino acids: CASSVSYEQYF. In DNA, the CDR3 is TGTGCCAGCAGCGTCAGCTACGAGCAGTACTTC. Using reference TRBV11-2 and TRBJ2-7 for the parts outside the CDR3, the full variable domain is EAGVAQSPRYKIIEKRQSVAFWCNPISGHATLYWYQQILGQGPKLLIQFQNNGVVDDSQLPKDRFSAERLKGVDSTLKIQPAKLEDSAVYLCASSVSYEQYFGPGTRLTVT.

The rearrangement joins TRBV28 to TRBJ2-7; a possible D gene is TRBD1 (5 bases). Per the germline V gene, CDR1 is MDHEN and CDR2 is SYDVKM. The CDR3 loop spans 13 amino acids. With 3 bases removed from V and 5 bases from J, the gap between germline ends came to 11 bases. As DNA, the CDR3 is TGTGCCAGCAGTTTGGCAGGGCTCCACGAGCAGTACTTC. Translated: CASSLAGLHEQYF.

In DNA form, the CDR3 reads TGTGCCAGCAGTTTGAGCAGTCTTGGAGAAGCTTTCTTT. This codes for CASSLSSLGEAFF. The rearrangement links TRBV12-3 or TRBV12-4 to TRBJ1-1; D call uncertain. The CDR3 contains 13 residues. Trimming removed 3 bases at V and 8 bases at J, with 13 bases between.

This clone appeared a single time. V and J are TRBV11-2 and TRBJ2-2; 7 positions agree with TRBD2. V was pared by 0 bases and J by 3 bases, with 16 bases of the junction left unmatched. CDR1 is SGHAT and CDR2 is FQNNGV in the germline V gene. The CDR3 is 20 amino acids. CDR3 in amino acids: CASSLESSAGWEGYTGELFF. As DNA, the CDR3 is TGTGCCAGCAGCTTAGAATCTTCCGCGGGTTGGGAGGGGTACACCGGGGAGCTGTTTTTT.

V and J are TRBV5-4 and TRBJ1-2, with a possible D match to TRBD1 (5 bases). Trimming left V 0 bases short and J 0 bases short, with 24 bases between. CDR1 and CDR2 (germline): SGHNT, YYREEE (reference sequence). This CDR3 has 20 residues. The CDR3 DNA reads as TGTGCCAGCAGCTTGGGGATGGGGCGATCGGGGTCCAAAACTAACTATGGCTACACCTTC. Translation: CASSLGMGRSGSKTNYGYTF. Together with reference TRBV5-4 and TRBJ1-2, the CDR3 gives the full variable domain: ETGVTQSPTHLIKTRGQQVTLRCSSQSGHNTVSWYQQALGQGPQFIFQYYREEENGRGNFPPRFSGLQFPNYSSELNVNALELDDSALYLCASSLGMGRSGSKTNYGYTFGSGTRLTVV.

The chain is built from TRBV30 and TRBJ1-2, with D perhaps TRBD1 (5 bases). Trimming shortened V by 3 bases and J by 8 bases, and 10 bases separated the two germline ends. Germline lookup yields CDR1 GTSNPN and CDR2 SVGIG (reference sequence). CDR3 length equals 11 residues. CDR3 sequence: CAWRSRVGYTF. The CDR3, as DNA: TGTGCCTGGAGGTCCAGGGTCGGCTACACCTTC.

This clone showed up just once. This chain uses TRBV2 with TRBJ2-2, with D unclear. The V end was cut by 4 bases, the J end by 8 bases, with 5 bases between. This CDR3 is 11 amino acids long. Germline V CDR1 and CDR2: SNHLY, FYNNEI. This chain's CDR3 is CASSGRGELFF. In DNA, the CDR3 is TGTGCCAGCAGTGGGCGGGGGGAGCTGTTTTTT.

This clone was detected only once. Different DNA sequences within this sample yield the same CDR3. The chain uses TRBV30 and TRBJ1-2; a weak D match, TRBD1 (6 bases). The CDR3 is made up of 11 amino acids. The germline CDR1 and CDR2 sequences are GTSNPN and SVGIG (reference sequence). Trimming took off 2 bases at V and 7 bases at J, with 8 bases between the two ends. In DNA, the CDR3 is TGTGCCTGGAGTCCGGGGGCTGGCTACACCTTC. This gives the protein CAWSPGAGYTF. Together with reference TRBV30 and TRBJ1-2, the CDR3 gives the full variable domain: SQTIHQWPATLVQPVGSPLSLECTVEGTSNPNLYWYRQAAGRGLQLLFYSVGIGQISSEVPQNLSASRPQDRQFILSSKKLLLSDSGFYLCAWSPGAGYTFGSGTRLTVV.

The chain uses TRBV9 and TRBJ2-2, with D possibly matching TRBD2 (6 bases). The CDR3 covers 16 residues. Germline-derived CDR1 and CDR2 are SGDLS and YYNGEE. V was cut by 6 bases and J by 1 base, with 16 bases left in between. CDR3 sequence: CASNLGTSQNTGELFF. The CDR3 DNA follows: TGTGCCAGCAACCTTGGCACTAGCCAGAACACCGGGGAGCTGTTTTTT.